Here is one T cell receptor (beta chain) with its context. A second about 7 to 11 cycle PCR used barcoded and J-beta primers. From the 5' RACE reads, TCRdb called clonotypes with MiXCR, one entry per CDR3 protein. The table includes fewer than 1.5 million distinct CDR3 sequences, 42% detected once. This entry belongs to a study of blood T cells in healthy people across ages. Each donor was a healthy Caucasian individual from Russia, aged roughly 6 to 100. The CDR3 runs 16 residues. Germline-derived CDR1 and CDR2 are MRHNA and SNTAGT. The ends were cut back, 6 bases at V and 0 bases at J, with 15 bases in the middle.

The clonotype comes from a woman younger than 35 in good health. This chain joins TRBV6-4 and TRBJ2-1; D could derive from TRBD1 or TRBD2 (5 bases each). The sample was blood. Written as DNA, the CDR3 is TGTGCCAGCAGCCAGCGAGCGAGGGGCTCCTACAATGAGCAGTTCTTC. Translated, it gives CASSQRARGSYNEQFF.